The 16 T cell receptor beta chains reported below all come from one sample, sequenced in a study of siplizumab effects on memory and regulatory T cells. TCRdb's copy holds only in-frame clones and misses some; the assay was immunoSEQ multiplex PCR. The sample lists about 63,000 clones; over 65% were seen once. Sequencing was carried out using memory CD4+ T cells sorted from blood. The receptor source for this set is a human donor in good health.

The rearrangement uses TRBV5-1 and TRBJ1-2; D may be TRBD1 (5 bases). Germline CDR1 and CDR2: SGHRS and YFSETQ. The CDR3 length is 15 residues. Trimming shortened V by 2 bases and J by 4 bases, and 15 bases separated the two germline ends. The CDR3 loop reads CASSFGTEATYGYTF. CDR3 bases: TGCGCCAGCAGCTTCGGGACCGAGGCTACCTATGGCTACACCTTC.

The chain recombines TRBV29-1 with TRBJ1-2; D perhaps matches TRBD1 (6 bases). Germline CDR1 reads SQVTM; CDR2 reads ANQGSEA. CDR3 length: 13 amino acids. With 7 bases removed from V and 1 base from J, the gap between germline ends came to 13 bases. The CDR3 DNA sequence: TGCAGCGCCGGGACATCGAATAACTATGGCTACACCTTC. This gives the protein CSAGTSNNYGYTF.

The chain joins TRBV15 to TRBJ1-5; perhaps TRBD1 as D (6 bases). Germline V lookup: CDR1 LNHNV, CDR2 YYDKDF (reference sequence). V was cut by 4 bases and J by 4 bases, with 14 bases left in between. The CDR3 runs 15 residues. DNA of the CDR3: TGTGCCACCAGCAAAGCGGACAGAGCAAATCAGCCCCAGCATTTT. Translation gives CATSKADRANQPQHF.

This clone was seen a single time. This chain connects TRBV7-9 to TRBJ1-5; no definite D call. Germline lookup yields CDR1 SEHNR and CDR2 FQNEAQ (reference sequence). The CDR3 is 10 residues long. Trimming cost V 9 bases and J 9 bases, with 9 bases left between them. The CDR3 sequence: CARTSGPQHF. CDR3 sequence (DNA): TGTGCCAGGACGTCAGGGCCCCAGCATTTT.

The chain combines TRBV5-1 with TRBJ1-4; TRBD1 is a possible D gene (5 bases). V shed 4 bases and J shed 0 bases, with 16 bases lying between them. The CDR3 consists of 17 residues. Germline V gives CDR1 SGHRS, CDR2 YFSETQ. CDR3 protein: CASSLAGTAATNEKLFF. DNA of the CDR3: TGCGCCAGCAGCCTTGCGGGGACGGCTGCAACTAATGAAAAACTGTTTTTT.

The CDR3 bases are TGCGCCAGCAGTGTTACCACTGAAGCTTTCTTT. It specifies CASSVTTEAFF. The chain combines TRBV10-2 with TRBJ1-1; unclear D gene. V gave up 4 bases and J gave up 4 bases, with 4 bases separating them. The germline V gene has CDR1 WSHSY and CDR2 SAAADI. The CDR3 totals 11 residues.

J is TRBJ2-7 and V is TRBV5-1; 10 bases align to TRBD2. V lost 3 bases, J lost 4 bases, and 7 bases stayed unmatched. From germline, CDR1 is SGHRS and CDR2 YFSETQ. The CDR3 contains 15 residues. The CDR3 DNA is TGCGCCAGCAGCTACCTCGGGACTAGCGCTTACGAGCAGTACTTC. Encoded protein: CASSYLGTSAYEQYF.

V gene TRBV30 combines with J gene TRBJ2-7; maybe TRBD2 (6 bases). The CDR3 extends over 14 amino acids. Germline V gives CDR1 GTSNPN, CDR2 SVGIG (reference sequence). V dropped 5 bases and J dropped 2 bases, with 16 bases sitting between them. CDR3: CAWGDLQNPYEQYF. In nucleotides, the CDR3 is TGTGCCTGGGGGGACTTACAAAATCCCTACGAGCAGTACTTC. The variable domain in full, completed from reference TRBV30 and TRBJ2-7, reads SQTIHQWPATLVQPVGSPLSLECTVEGTSNPNLYWYRQAAGRGLQLLFYSVGIGQISSEVPQNLSASRPQDRQFILSSKKLLLSDSGFYLCAWGDLQNPYEQYFGPGTRLTVT.

CDR3 coding DNA: TGTGCCAGCAGTGAACTAAGGGAGACCCAGTACTTC. Translating gives CASSELRETQYF. The gene calls are TRBV2 and TRBJ2-5; D is undetermined. The V gene's germline CDR1 is SNHLY and CDR2 FYNNEI. The CDR3 is 12 amino acids. Trimming took off 2 bases at V and 5 bases at J, with 6 bases between the two ends.

The rearrangement links TRBV7-2 to TRBJ1-5; no definite D call. V dropped 0 bases and J dropped 4 bases, with 10 bases sitting between them. The CDR3 runs to 15 residues. The germline V gene has CDR1 SGHTA and CDR2 FQGNSA. CDR3 protein: CASSLAWGGNQPQHF. For the CDR3, the DNA is TGTGCCAGCAGCTTAGCTTGGGGTGGGAATCAGCCCCAGCATTTT.

J is TRBJ2-1 and V is TRBV10-1; D uncertain. Between the trimmed V and J ends, which lost 3 bases and 5 bases, there was a span of 11 bases. Germline V lookup: CDR1 WNHNN, CDR2 SYGVQD (reference sequence). CDR3 length: 14 amino acids. The CDR3 nucleotides read TGCGCCAGCAGTGAACCAGAGACCGACAATGAGCAGTTCTTC. Its protein product is CASSEPETDNEQFF.

The sample holds a few counts of this clone. The chain has TRBV6-5 and TRBJ1-1, with TRBD1 matching 8 bases. With V trimmed by 7 bases and J by 3 bases, 10 bases remained unmatched. The CDR3 consists of 15 residues. Germline CDR1 reads MNHEY; CDR2 reads SVGAGI. The CDR3 sequence is CASTPYGQGDTEAFF. Here the CDR3 DNA reads TGTGCCAGCACCCCCTATGGACAGGGAGACACTGAAGCTTTCTTT.

The chain uses TRBV2 and TRBJ2-3; TRBD2 is a possible D gene (6 bases). Trimming left V 6 bases short and J 6 bases short, with 19 bases between. The CDR3 covers 15 residues. Germline CDR1 and CDR2: SNHLY and FYNNEI. CDR3 in amino acids: CASRAGTGKWDTQYF. CDR3 DNA sequence: TGTGCCAGCAGAGCCGGGACTGGAAAGTGGGATACGCAGTATTTT.

This clone was found once. The rearrangement uses TRBV2 and TRBJ2-2; D is possibly TRBD1 or TRBD2 (5 bases each). CDR1 is SNHLY, CDR2 FYNNEI, per germline. V gave up 4 bases and J gave up 6 bases, with 15 bases separating them. This CDR3 has 15 residues. The CDR3 DNA follows: TGTGCCAGCAGTGGTACGGGACCTAGGTCCGGGGAGCTGTTTTTT. Translated, it gives CASSGTGPRSGELFF.

This clone occurred a few times. Other DNA sequences from this sample encode an identical CDR3 as well. The chain uses TRBV27 and TRBJ2-5; perhaps D is TRBD1 or TRBD2 (5 bases each). CDR3 size: 12 residues. V lost 6 bases and J lost 1, with 6 bases in between. Germline V gives CDR1 MNHEY, CDR2 SMNVEV (reference sequence). CDR3 bases: TGTGCCAGCAGGGGGGTCCAAGAGACCCAGTACTTC. Its protein product is CASRGVQETQYF.

The chain is built from TRBV6-6 and TRBJ1-6; D is possibly TRBD1 (6 bases). The CDR3 is 15 amino acids. In germline, CDR1 is MNHNY, CDR2 SVGAGI (reference sequence). V was clipped by 2 bases and J by 7 bases, with 12 bases between them. The CDR3 region has the DNA TGTGCCAGCAGTTACCAACAGGGTCTCAATTCACCCCTCCACTTT. Translation gives CASSYQQGLNSPLHF.